A selection of T cell receptor beta chains follows, all from one sample in a study of CD8+ T cells in alopecia areata. The assay was immunoSEQ multiplex PCR, and TCRdb's table has in-frame clones only and misses some. The table shows 55,000 to 65,000 clones, with 44% occurring only once. Sequences were obtained from NKG2D-low CD8+ T cells sorted from blood. Receptor source: a human donor with alopecia areata. The CDR3 runs from the conserved cysteine through the conserved F or W.

J gene | V gene | CDR3 protein
TRBJ1-1 | TRBV29-1 | CSVQEMNTEAFF
TRBJ2-1 | TRBV29-1 | CSVDGLAGESGYNEQFF
TRBJ2-7 | TRBV5-1 | CASSLGTGAYEQYF
TRBJ2-7 | TRBV5-6 | CASSLGNYEQYF
TRBJ2-1 | TRBV27 | CASSLDPGRPYNEQFF
TRBJ2-7 | TRBV7-9 | CASSPPGGSYEQYF
TRBJ2-7 | TRBV13 | CASSFTGGAYYEQYF
TRBJ2-7 | TRBV13 | CASSSLPSGRLAEQYF
TRBJ2-4 | TRBV7-2 | CASSPSGASPKNIQYF
TRBJ1-2 | TRBV7-9 | CASSLGSYGYTF
TRBJ2-1 | TRBV4-2 | CASSQEGAKPYNEQFF
TRBJ2-7 | TRBV27 | CASSWTSGAYEQYF
TRBJ1-6 | TRBV4-2 | CASSSHTGEGGLGSPLHF
TRBJ2-3 | TRBV5-1 | CASSFSFQRGFTDTQYF
TRBJ1-4 | TRBV7-9 | CASIIRGGRGEKLFF
TRBJ1-1 | TRBV27 | CASSLAGVTEAFF
TRBJ2-7 | TRBV13 | CASSVRTGGSYEQYF
TRBJ2-7 | TRBV11-2 | CASSLVGYVHEQYF
TRBJ2-5 | TRBV13 | CASSFRQGVETQYF
TRBJ1-6 | TRBV2 | CAREPGQVGSPLHF
TRBJ2-7 | TRBV7-9 | CASSPAGTLYEQYF
TRBJ2-7 | TRBV5-4 | CASSTDRRTYEQYF
TRBJ2-1 | TRBV30 | CAWMSSNEQFF
TRBJ2-5 | TRBV28 | CAGRGTGKETQYF
TRBJ2-7 | TRBV28 | CASTPPGTAYEQYF